A selection of T cell receptor beta chains follows, all from one sample in a study of T cell responses to AZD1222 COVID-19 vaccine. Using immunoSEQ multiplex PCR, the repertoire was profiled, and TCRdb retains in-frame clones only, with some absent. The table shows 57,000 or so clones, with 85% to 90% occurring only once. The sequences come from peripheral blood, collected on day 0 of MenACWY control vaccination. The receptors stem from an adult in good health. CDR3s leave out the opening cysteine and the closing phenylalanine or tryptophan.

j_call | v_call | cdr3_aa
TRBJ1-1 | TRBV28 | ASSRPTGGLTEAF
TRBJ1-1 | TRBV30 | AWSPFRDTEAF
TRBJ2-3 | TRBV18 | ATSSAPRAGGHRVSSTDTQY
TRBJ1-2 | TRBV2 | ASSSSGFTGYGYT
TRBJ1-3 | TRBV27 | ASSSGPSSSGNTIY
TRBJ2-5 | TRBV7-2 | ASSLSVSGPRQETQY
TRBJ2-5 | TRBV5-1 | ASSLSTVGSVETQY
TRBJ2-6 | TRBV30 | AWSRGRSSGANVLT
TRBJ2-1 | TRBV28 | ASSLLAGIYNEQF
TRBJ2-1 | TRBV21-1 | ASSKEATGSTNEQF
TRBJ2-3 | TRBV3-1/TRBV3-2 | ASSQDGTGGVGADTQY
TRBJ2-1 | TRBV28 | ASRISGEQF
TRBJ2-1 | TRBV9 | ASSLPAGGDEQF
TRBJ1-3 | TRBV29-1 | SGGQGNTIY
TRBJ1-5 | TRBV6-1 | ASSEGQGGSQPQH
TRBJ2-3 | TRBV5-6 | ASSPNLDEGTDTQY
TRBJ2-7 | TRBV28 | ASSLSASSYEQY
TRBJ2-5 | TRBV28 | ASSSQTGVETQY
TRBJ1-6 | TRBV5-1 | ASSLLKEGTPLH
TRBJ2-7 | TRBV4-2 | ASSLGTSGTNYEQY
TRBJ1-1 | TRBV5-6 | ASSLKNTEAF
TRBJ2-7 | TRBV18 | ASSPATGPYEQY
TRBJ1-2 | TRBV6-1 | ASSETLIETGDGYT
TRBJ2-5 | TRBV24-1 | ATSDRDGGKETQY
TRBJ1-2 | TRBV6-6 | ASRSGTGGGYT
TRBJ1-5 | TRBV30 | AWSVEGNQPQH
TRBJ1-5 | TRBV6-2/TRBV6-3 | ASSYEGILQPQH
TRBJ2-1 | TRBV4-3 | ASSQTRRIEQF
TRBJ2-7 | TRBV7-2 | ASSPGAGYEQY
TRBJ2-2 | TRBV11-3 | ASSTNAGIGGTGELF
TRBJ2-7 | TRBV24-1 | ATSDTRKSYEQY
TRBJ2-2 | TRBV2 | ASRGLAGVYGELF
TRBJ2-7 | TRBV6-5 | ASTAHQESEQY
TRBJ2-2 | TRBV6-1 | ASSEVGKTGELF
TRBJ1-1 | TRBV19 | ASSTGRGTEAF
TRBJ1-1 | TRBV3-1/TRBV3-2 | ASSLTSQGRRNTEAF
TRBJ1-3 | TRBV2 | ASSQQGARGNTIY
TRBJ2-7 | TRBV27 | ASSSKREGSEQY
TRBJ1-5 | TRBV28 | ASSPGENQPQH
TRBJ1-2 | TRBV4-1 | ASSQGGTEMYGYT
TRBJ2-7 | TRBV6-5 | ASSSREIYEQY
TRBJ1-4 | TRBV2 | ASMRQGSTNEKLF
TRBJ2-7 | TRBV11-2 | ASSLDRGYEQY
TRBJ2-2 | TRBV28 | ASSVRGRQEGTGELF
TRBJ2-1 | TRBV6-2/TRBV6-3 | ASSRPARGNNEQF
TRBJ2-1 | TRBV6-5 | ASKKGQGNLNEQF
TRBJ1-5 | TRBV6-6 | ASSYEGGRNQPQH
TRBJ2-1 | TRBV20-1 | SASPSGLASSYNEQF
TRBJ1-1 | TRBV13 | ASAGTGSGEAF
TRBJ2-3 | TRBV6-4 | ASSDSSGQGANTQY
TRBJ1-6 | TRBV5-4 | ASSEGQVYNSPLH
TRBJ2-7 | TRBV5-1 | ASSLLFGTTYEQY
TRBJ1-1 | TRBV28 | ASSLIVGQGSTF
TRBJ2-6 | TRBV6-1 | ASSEVGIGSGANVLT
TRBJ2-1 | TRBV28 | ASFHRTSGYNEQF